This is a list of T cell receptor beta chains from one sample in a study of CD8+ T cells in alopecia areata. Here immunoSEQ multiplex PCR was the method, and the copy in TCRdb shows in-frame clones only, minus some. The sample carries around 34,000 clones, around 60% recorded once. Sequencing was carried out using NKG2D-high CD8+ T cells sorted from blood. The source is a human donor with alopecia areata. Each CDR3 is given with its conserved first and last residue. D genes are given only for firm matches. Not all rows give a size; the values are once, few, many and, for expanded clones, a class.

J gene	D gene	clone size	V gene	CDR3 DNA	CDR3 protein
TRBJ2-7	-	-	TRBV7-9	TGTGCCAGCAGCACCCTTGGAGGGTTCTACGAGCAGTACTTC	CASSTLGGFYEQYF
TRBJ2-7	-	few	TRBV7-9	TGTGCCAGCAGCTTTGCCCGACAGGGAGCGGGCGAGCAGTACTTC	CASSFARQGAGEQYF
TRBJ2-7	TRBD2	-	TRBV4-1	TGCGCCAGCAGCCAAGGACTAGCGGGGCCCTACGAGCAGTACTTC	CASSQGLAGPYEQYF
TRBJ2-1	TRBD1	-	TRBV7-2	TGTGCCAGCAGCTTAGAACGGACAGGGGTACACAATGAGCAGTTCTTC	CASSLERTGVHNEQFF
TRBJ2-2	TRBD2	few	TRBV6-4	TGTGCCACCCCCCTAGCGGGGAACACCGGGGAGCTGTTTTTT	CATPLAGNTGELFF
TRBJ2-7	-	few	TRBV28	TGTGCCAGCAGTTTGCCCGGGAATGGCTACGAGCAGTACTTC	CASSLPGNGYEQYF
TRBJ2-7	TRBD1	-	TRBV5-4	TGTGCCAGCAGCTTCGGGACAGGGGTGACGAGGGAGCAGTACTTC	CASSFGTGVTREQYF
TRBJ2-3	TRBD1	few	TRBV9	TGTGCCAGCAGCGGGGCAGGGGGCTCCTCCACAGATACGCAGTATTTT	CASSGAGGSSTDTQYF
TRBJ2-7	-	-	TRBV13	TGTGCCAGCAGCGAAACGGACAGTCCCTACGAGCAGTACTTC	CASSETDSPYEQYF
TRBJ2-2	-	few	TRBV27	TGTGCCAGCAGTTTAAGGGGTCGGAACACCGGGGAGCTGTTTTTT	CASSLRGRNTGELFF
TRBJ1-2	-	-	TRBV27	TGTGCCAGCAGTTTGGGTCCCGGCGGGGACGGCTACACCTTC	CASSLGPGGDGYTF
TRBJ2-7	-	-	TRBV5-1	TGCGCCAGCAGCTTACTAGCAGGGTACGAGCAGTACTTC	CASSLLAGYEQYF
TRBJ1-2	-	few	TRBV7-9	TGTGCCAGCAGCTTATATGTACAGAGATATGGCTACACCTTC	CASSLYVQRYGYTF
TRBJ2-3	-	-	TRBV4-3	TGCGCCAGCAGCCAAGAGGAAAGAGGGGCGAGCACAGATACGCAGTATTTT	CASSQEERGASTDTQYF
TRBJ2-7	TRBD2	-	TRBV19	TGTGCCAGTAGTCCATGGGGAGGGTCCTACGAGCAGTACTTC	CASSPWGGSYEQYF
TRBJ2-1	-	few	TRBV29-1	TGCAGCGTTGAAGATCGGACCAGACGGTACAATGAGCAGTTCTTC	CSVEDRTRRYNEQFF
TRBJ1-2	TRBD1	-	TRBV4-1	TGCGCCACCTCCCCTGACTCCGGGACAGTCTATGCTGGCTACACCTTC	CATSPDSGTVYAGYTF
TRBJ2-7	-	-	TRBV19	TGTGCCAGTAGCCCCGCCCTCGGGACAAGGACCTACGAGCAGTACTTC	CASSPALGTRTYEQYF
TRBJ2-3	-	-	TRBV4-3	TGCGCCAGCGGGAACGAACACCACACAGATACGCAGTATTTT	CASGNEHHTDTQYF
TRBJ2-7	-	-	TRBV21-1	TGTGCCAGCAGCAAATCTGGTGGTTCATCCTACGAGCAGTACTTC	CASSKSGGSSYEQYF